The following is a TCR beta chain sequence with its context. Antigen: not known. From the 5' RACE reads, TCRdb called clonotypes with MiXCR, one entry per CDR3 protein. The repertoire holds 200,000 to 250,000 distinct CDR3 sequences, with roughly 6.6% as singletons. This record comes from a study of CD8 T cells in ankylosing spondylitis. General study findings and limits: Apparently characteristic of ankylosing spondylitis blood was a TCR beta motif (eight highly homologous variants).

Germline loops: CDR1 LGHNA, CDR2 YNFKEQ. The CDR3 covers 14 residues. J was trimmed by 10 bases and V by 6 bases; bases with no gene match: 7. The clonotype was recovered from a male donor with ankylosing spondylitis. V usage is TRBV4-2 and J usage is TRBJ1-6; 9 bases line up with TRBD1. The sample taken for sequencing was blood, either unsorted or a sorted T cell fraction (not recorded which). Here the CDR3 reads CASSPDRGLSPLHF. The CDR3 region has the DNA TGTGCCAGCAGTCCGGACAGGGGATTGTCACCCCTCCACTTT.